This T cell receptor (beta chain) was found in a study of immune evolution from preneoplasia to lung adenocarcinoma (dated by TCRdb to the early 2020s). Broadly, across the study: The study used immune gene expression, TCR sequencing and multiplex immunofluorescence to profile the immune contexture of lung adenocarcinoma precursors and invasive adenocarcinoma. Resected precursor lesions (AAH, AIS, MIA) and invasive adenocarcinomas were each compared against paired morphologically normal lung tissue. Sample size was based on specimen availability rather than a prior power calculation. Whole exome sequencing and methylation data from the same cohort of nodules were integrated with the immune data. A total of approximately 50 patients with pulmonary nodules who underwent surgical resection were included in the overall cohort. The study reported that 90 to 120 samples were used for TCR sequencing. POLYSOLVER was used to infer Class I HLA alleles from exome data, and LOHHLA was used to detect allele-specific HLA loss. A total of 40 to 60 patients contributed TCR sequencing data. General study outcomes and caveats: All patients were from Japan and China, so applicability to Western populations was uncertain. Normal lung had the highest top T cell clone frequencies, and these frequencies appeared to fall progressively from AAH through AIS, MIA and invasive adenocarcinoma. The findings were based on association rather than direct causation, and larger cohorts with long-term follow-up and longitudinal biopsies were deemed needed. Normal lung showed the highest clonality, whereas later-stage lesions appeared to have higher T cell density and diversity but lower clonality.

Patients underwent resection in Japan or China between about 2014 and 2017. Two lung cancer pathologists independently reviewed H&E slides to confirm the histologic diagnosis of every case. DNA was isolated from FFPE tissue using the AllPrep DNA/RNA FFPE Kit. The immunoSEQ hsTCRbeta Kit was used to sequence TCR beta CDR3 regions from DNA. The authors processed their data as follows. The ImmunoSEQ Analyzer was used to analyse the TCR sequencing data. T cell clonality was defined as 1 minus Pielou's evenness, as computed on productive rearrangements. The inverse Simpson index, applied to productive templates, was used to measure T cell diversity. T cell density was expressed as TCR beta template counts normalized to usable DNA, with usable DNA estimated by amplifying and sequencing housekeeping genes. Two-sided Kruskal-Wallis tests were used to compare TCR metrics across histologic stages. The table comes from immuneACCESS by way of TCRdb, which keeps in-frame sequences with V and J called. Part of the clones is missing from these tables; in studies checked, under half for an unresolved V gene and the rest for unknown reasons. V, J and clone size were drawn from that table, and D and trimming were deduced from the DNA. Here the sample has fewer than 9,000 clones; about three quarters occur a single time. The ten largest clonotypes hold 6.5% to 8% of the sample.

Turning to this clone: This clone's antigen is unknown. No much larger clone is present one base from it, and per-base qualities are unavailable.

Trimming leaves V shorter by 5 bases and J shorter by 3 bases, with the junction holding 3 bases beyond the gene matches. From the cysteine up to the phenylalanine, the CDR3 has a length of 15 residues. Here the CDR3 DNA is all that survives: 45 bases in frame from base 1. From a lookup of the germline V gene, CDR1 and CDR2 are MDHEN and SYDVKM. The sequencing input was FFPE adjacent normal lung tissue. The chain is assembled from TRBV28 and TRBJ2-3; 12 middle bases align to TRBD2. The source of this sequence is a person aged 70 to 85 with lung adenocarcinoma. The CDR3 loop reads CASSQGTSGTDTQYF. The sequenced DNA: TGTGCCAGCAGTCAAGGGACTAGCGGGACAGATACGCAGTATTTT.